This T cell receptor (beta chain) was obtained from a study of T cell changes during pregnancy in multiple sclerosis. This CDR3 comprises 13 residues. Germline CDR1 and CDR2: LGHNA and YSLEER. V dropped 0 bases and J dropped 1 base, with 3 bases sitting between them. The table came from immunoSEQ multiplex PCR; TCRdb's copy has only in-frame clones and leaves some out. Among roughly 97,000 clones, approximately 90% were seen once, and the ten largest hold around 0.78%. This TCR was sampled from a female donor in good health, enrolled as a control in a pregnancy study. Sequenced material: peripheral blood, taken in the second trimester of pregnancy. This chain uses TRBV4-3 with TRBJ1-1; D not certain. The DNA of the CDR3 is TGCGCCAGCAGCCAAGATAAGAACACTGAAGCTTTCTTT. Protein sequence: CASSQDKNTEAFF.